This T cell receptor (beta chain) was recovered during a study of blood T cell repertoires in COVID-19. Study in general: Italy, Spain and the United States were the sources of the convalescent and acute COVID-19 samples. From T cells, B-cell-depleted T cells, or PBMCs came the material, which was cDNA or gDNA.

Germline CDR1 is SGHAT and CDR2 is FQNNGV. This CDR3 contains 14 residues. V lost 5 bases and J lost 15; bases outside the gene matches: 16. The authors' processing: Amplification of reference gene primers was used by the study to estimate nucleated cell counts. Assay: immunoSEQ multiplex PCR; the TCRdb copy retains only in-frame clones and omits some. V and J calls and clone size are as listed in that table; D and trimming were resolved from the DNA. The sample lists fewer than 25,000 clones; approximately 87% were seen once. In its sample, this clone was seen once. The chain recombines TRBV11-2 with TRBJ2-1; 7 bases are shared with TRBD1. The specimen sequenced was peripheral blood. The TCR was taken from a human donor with active COVID-19. The donor label of this sample is uncertain. CDR3 residues: CASSPARDSLPRFF. The CDR3 DNA sequence: TGTGCCAGCAGCCCCGCACGGGACAGCCTACCGAGGTTCTTC.